Listed here are 29 T cell receptor beta chains from one sample, sequenced in a study of T cell changes during pregnancy in multiple sclerosis. Sequencing used immunoSEQ multiplex PCR; TCRdb keeps in-frame clones, though not all of them. The data contain roughly 45,000 clones, approximately 92% of them singletons. Sequenced material: CD8+ T cells from peripheral blood mononuclear cells, taken after pregnancy. The receptors here all came from a female donor with multiple sclerosis, enrolled in a pregnancy study.

The chain carries TRBV5-4 and TRBJ1-5, with D perhaps TRBD1 (6 bases). V shed 5 bases and J shed 6 bases, with 12 bases lying between them. CDR3 length: 13 amino acids. Germline-derived CDR1 and CDR2 are SGHNT and YYREEE (reference sequence). CDR3 residues: CASSLQGGQPQHF. The CDR3 DNA sequence: TGTGCCAGCAGTTTACAGGGCGGTCAGCCCCAGCATTTT.

The rearrangement links TRBV27 to TRBJ2-7; 7 nucleotides agree with TRBD1. The CDR3 is made up of 15 amino acids. CDR1 and CDR2 from the germline V gene are MNHEY and SMNVEV (reference sequence). V trimming: 0 bases; J trimming: 3 bases; junction bases outside the gene matches: 5. CDR3 in amino acids: CASSLSRTGNYEQYF. In nucleotides, the CDR3 is TGTGCCAGCAGTTTATCACGGACAGGCAACTACGAGCAGTACTTC.

This clone has only a few counts. The chain has TRBV6-1 and TRBJ2-7; 8 nucleotides align to TRBD1. CDR1 and CDR2 (germline): MNHNS, SASEGT. This CDR3 comprises 15 residues. V lost 7 bases, J lost 0 bases, and 8 bases stayed unmatched. CDR3 DNA: TGTGCCAGCACCGAAACCGGGACAGGCTCCTACGAGCAGTACTTC. Its protein is CASTETGTGSYEQYF.

The rearrangement links TRBV11-3 to TRBJ1-5, with 9 bases matching TRBD1. The germline CDR1 and CDR2 sequences are SGHNT and YENEEA. The CDR3 loop spans 20 amino acids. The trim removed 2 bases at V and 5 bases at J, leaving 19 bases unmatched. CDR3 residues: CASSLSPGTGWDRVDQPQHF. CDR3 DNA sequence: TGTGCCAGCAGCTTATCTCCCGGGACAGGGTGGGATCGGGTCGATCAGCCCCAGCATTTT.

The chain carries TRBV10-1 and TRBJ2-1; 8 bases agree with TRBD2. Unmatched junction bases numbered 3, after V lost 5 bases and J lost 0 bases. In germline, CDR1 is WNHNN, CDR2 SYGVQD (reference sequence). This CDR3 is 15 amino acids long. The CDR3 DNA sequence: TGCGCCAGCAGTTTCAGCGGGAGCTCCTACAATGAGCAGTTCTTC. It codes for CASSFSGSSYNEQFF.

The chain is built from TRBV11-2 and TRBJ2-1, with a possible D match to TRBD2 (6 bases). There are 12 residues in the CDR3. Germline V lookup: CDR1 SGHAT, CDR2 FQNNGV. V was trimmed by 2 bases and J by 9 bases, leaving 8 bases between them. Here the CDR3 DNA reads TGTGCCAGCAGCTTATCGGAGGGTGAGCAGTTCTTC. Translated: CASSLSEGEQFF. The full variable domain, with the rest looked up from reference TRBV11-2 and TRBJ2-1, is EAGVAQSPRYKIIEKRQSVAFWCNPISGHATLYWYQQILGQGPKLLIQFQNNGVVDDSQLPKDRFSAERLKGVDSTLKIQPAKLEDSAVYLCASSLSEGEQFFGPGTRLTVL.

The V gene is TRBV11-2, the J gene TRBJ2-3; 11 bases are a match to TRBD2. This CDR3 contains 15 residues. Per germline, CDR1 SGHAT and CDR2 FQNNGV. Germline trimming cut 5 bases from V and 4 bases from J; bases unmatched to any gene: 5. The CDR3 DNA is TGTGCCAGCAGCCCCACTAGCGGGAGTGCAGATACGCAGTATTTT. This gives the protein CASSPTSGSADTQYF. Filled out from reference TRBV11-2 and TRBJ2-3, the complete variable domain reads EAGVAQSPRYKIIEKRQSVAFWCNPISGHATLYWYQQILGQGPKLLIQFQNNGVVDDSQLPKDRFSAERLKGVDSTLKIQPAKLEDSAVYLCASSPTSGSADTQYFGPGTRLTVL.

J is TRBJ1-1 and V is TRBV6-5; 9 bases align to TRBD1. Germline CDR1 reads MNHEY; CDR2 reads SVGAGI. This CDR3 has 15 amino acids. Germline trimming cut 2 bases from V and 0 bases from J; bases unmatched to any gene: 1. The DNA of the CDR3 is TGTGCCAGCAGTTACAACAGGGGGCTGAACACTGAAGCTTTCTTT. Its translation: CASSYNRGLNTEAFF.

The rearrangement links TRBV27 to TRBJ2-7; TRBD1 aligns across 8 bases. Trimming took 3 bases from V and 7 from J; bases not matched to a gene: 8. Germline V gives CDR1 MNHEY, CDR2 SMNVEV (reference sequence). CDR3 length: 14 residues. CDR3 residues: CASSLGQGAWEQYF. CDR3 nucleotide sequence: TGTGCCAGCAGTTTGGGGCAGGGGGCATGGGAGCAGTACTTC.

The chain has TRBV4-1 and TRBJ2-1; the match to TRBD2 covers 13 bases. V shed 5 bases and J 5 bases; nucleotides not matched to a gene: 9. This CDR3 has 17 residues. Germline assignment: CDR1 MGHRA and CDR2 YSYEKL. The CDR3 nucleotides are TGCGCCAGCAGCAATCTTCCCGGACTAGCGGGAGACAATGAGCAGTTCTTC. The encoded protein is CASSNLPGLAGDNEQFF.

The J gene is TRBJ2-7, the V gene TRBV6-5; tentative D call: TRBD1 (5 bases). CDR1 is MNHEY, CDR2 SVGAGI, per germline. This CDR3 spans 15 amino acids. With 4 bases removed from V and 2 bases from J, the gap between germline ends came to 15 bases. The chain's CDR3 is CASSFSSDTAYEQYF. CDR3 DNA sequence: TGTGCCAGCAGTTTTTCCTCGGACACGGCCTACGAGCAGTACTTC.

As DNA, the CDR3 is TGTGCCATCAGTACGACTAACGAGCAGTACTTC. Residues: CAISTTNEQYF. V usage is TRBV10-3 and J usage is TRBJ2-7; D perhaps matches TRBD2 (5 bases). Deletions cut 5 bases from V and 5 bases from J, with 7 bases between. Germline CDR1 is ENHRY and CDR2 is SYGVKD. CDR3 length equals 11 residues.

The chain couples TRBV9 to TRBJ2-3; unclear D gene. Trimming removed 4 bases from V and 6 bases from J, with 9 bases in between. CDR3 length: 12 residues. CDR1 is SGDLS and CDR2 is YYNGEE in the germline V gene. DNA of the CDR3: TGTGCCAGCAGCCCTAATTGGGATACGCAGTATTTT. Translating it yields CASSPNWDTQYF. The whole variable domain, filled in from reference TRBV9 and TRBJ2-3, reads DSGVTQTPKHLITATGQRVTLRCSPRSGDLSVYWYQQSLDQGLQFLIQYYNGEERAKGNILERFSAQQFPDLHSELNLSSLELGDSALYFCASSPNWDTQYFGPGTRLTVL.

The CDR3 DNA reads TGTGCCAGCAGCCCTGCACCGGGGGAAGGGGCAGATACGCAGTATTTT. Translating gives CASSPAPGEGADTQYF. V gene TRBV4-2 combines with J gene TRBJ2-3; possible D gene TRBD2, 6 bases. This CDR3 has 16 amino acids. Germline V gives CDR1 LGHNA, CDR2 YNFKEQ. V lost 4 bases to trimming and J lost 4 bases, with 18 bases between them.

This chain joins TRBV27 and TRBJ1-1; D remains unclear. This CDR3 contains 12 residues. Between the trimmed V and J ends, which lost 4 bases and 1 base, there was a span of 4 bases. In germline, CDR1 is MNHEY, CDR2 SMNVEV (reference sequence). CDR3 sequence reads: CASSYGNTEAFF. The CDR3 coding sequence is TGTGCCAGCAGTTACGGGAACACTGAAGCTTTCTTT.

V usage is TRBV6-6 and J usage is TRBJ2-1, with TRBD1 identical over 9 bases. With V trimmed by 7 bases and J by 7 bases, 8 bases remained unmatched. CDR1 and CDR2 (germline): MNHNY, SVGAGI (reference sequence). This CDR3 spans 14 amino acids. The CDR3 region has the DNA TGTGCCAGCACTCCGGGACAGGGTGTGAATGAGCAGTTCTTC. Its protein product is CASTPGQGVNEQFF.

The chain employs TRBV11-2 and TRBJ1-2, with 7 bases identical to TRBD1. The V gene end was trimmed by 5 bases and the J gene end by 2 bases; junction bases not matched to a gene: 8. Germline assignment: CDR1 SGHAT and CDR2 FQNNGV. The CDR3 length is 15 residues. The CDR3 nucleotides are TGTGCCAGCAGCACCCTGGACAGGCCCAACTATGGCTACACCTTC. Its protein product is CASSTLDRPNYGYTF.

The chain uses TRBV5-5 and TRBJ1-1, with D perhaps matching TRBD1 (5 bases). The CDR3 totals 14 residues. In germline, CDR1 is SGHKS, CDR2 YYEKEE (reference sequence). With 0 bases removed from V and 1 base from J, the gap between germline ends came to 7 bases. The CDR3 DNA reads as TGTGCCAGCAGCTTGGGACAGACGAACACTGAAGCTTTCTTT. It specifies CASSLGQTNTEAFF. Supplemented by reference TRBV5-5 and TRBJ1-1, the full variable domain reads DAGVTQSPTHLIKTRGQQVTLRCSPISGHKSVSWYQQVLGQGPQFIFQYYEKEERGRGNFPDRFSARQFPNYSSELNVNALLLGDSALYLCASSLGQTNTEAFFGQGTRLTVV.

The CDR3 here is CASSYGSPNTGELFF. CDR3 coding DNA: TGTGCCAGCAGTTACGGGAGCCCGAACACCGGGGAGCTGTTTTTT. This chain joins TRBV6-6 and TRBJ2-2, with D tentatively TRBD2 (5 bases). CDR1 and CDR2 from the germline V gene are MNHNY and SVGAGI (reference sequence). V gave up 2 bases and J gave up 0 bases, with 7 bases separating them. The CDR3 is 15 residues long.

The chain uses TRBV19 and TRBJ1-5; D may be TRBD1 (6 bases). The length of the CDR3 is 14 residues. Deletions cut 6 bases from V and 7 bases from J, with 16 bases between. The V gene's germline CDR1 is LNHDA and CDR2 SQIVND (reference sequence). The CDR3 reads CASRPQGVRQPQHF. In DNA, the CDR3 is TGTGCCAGTAGACCACAGGGAGTTCGCCAGCCCCAGCATTTT.

The rearrangement links TRBV27 to TRBJ2-1, with TRBD1 identical over 11 bases. Germline CDR1 MNHEY, CDR2 SMNVEV (reference sequence). The junction had 6 bases not matched to a gene; V was cut back by 5 bases and J by 6 bases. The CDR3 runs 15 residues. DNA for the CDR3: TGTGCCAGCAGTCTTTACGGACAGGGGGCCAATGAGCAGTTCTTC. Protein product: CASSLYGQGANEQFF.

The chain carries TRBV7-3 and TRBJ1-2, with a tentative D call TRBD1 (5 bases). CDR1 and CDR2 (germline): SGHTA, FQGTGA. V gave up 3 bases and J gave up 5 bases, with 16 bases separating them. The CDR3 is made up of 15 amino acids. The DNA of the CDR3 is TGTGCCAGCAGCTTTGGGGGGAACGACAGATATGGCTACACCTTC. Its protein is CASSFGGNDRYGYTF. Full variable domain (outside the CDR3, taken from reference TRBV7-3 and TRBJ1-2): GAGVSQTPSNKVTEKGKYVELRCDPISGHTALYWYRQSLGQGPEFLIYFQGTGAADDSGLPNDRFFAVRPEGSVSTLKIQRTERGDSAVYLCASSFGGNDRYGYTFGSGTRLTVV.

The chain is built from TRBV10-1 and TRBJ2-7; 9 nucleotides agree with TRBD2. Germline values: CDR1 WNHNN, CDR2 SYGVQD (reference sequence). V gave up 0 bases and J gave up 7 bases; unmatched junction bases: 1. CDR3 length equals 13 residues. The CDR3 nucleotides read TGCGCCAGCAGTGAGTCAGCGGGAGGTGAGCAGTACTTC. This translates into CASSESAGGEQYF.

The genes are TRBV6-1 and TRBJ2-1; 7 bases line up with TRBD1. Germline-derived CDR1 and CDR2 are MNHNS and SASEGT. V shed 5 bases, J shed 5 bases, and the junction held 3 bases outside the gene matches. The CDR3 is 13 residues long. The CDR3 here is CASSLTGNNEQFF. CDR3 in DNA: TGTGCCAGCAGTCTGACAGGGAACAATGAGCAGTTCTTC.

The genes are TRBV25-1 and TRBJ2-1; 9 bases match TRBD1. V gave up 0 bases and J gave up 7 bases; unmatched junction bases: 10. The CDR3 is 17 amino acids. Per the germline V gene, CDR1 is MGHDK and CDR2 is SYGVNS. The CDR3 DNA is TGTGCCAGCAGTGAATATTGGACAGGGGAGGGTAGGAATGAGCAGTTCTTC. Amino acids: CASSEYWTGEGRNEQFF.

This chain connects TRBV5-1 to TRBJ1-3; no reliable D call. This CDR3 has 15 amino acids. Germline CDR1 reads SGHRS; CDR2 reads YFSETQ. V shed 0 bases and J shed 4 bases, with 11 bases lying between them. The CDR3 loop reads CASSLAGSEGNTIYF. The CDR3 DNA reads TGCGCCAGCAGCTTGGCCGGTTCTGAGGGAAACACCATATATTTT. The complete variable domain, with remaining parts taken from reference TRBV5-1 and TRBJ1-3, reads KAGVTQTPRYLIKTRGQQVTLSCSPISGHRSVSWYQQTPGQGLQFLFEYFSETQRNKGNFPGRFSGRQFSNSRSEMNVSTLELGDSALYLCASSLAGSEGNTIYFGEGSWLTVV.

The chain combines TRBV4-1 with TRBJ1-2, with 7 bases that match TRBD1. Germline trimming cut 1 base from V and 4 bases from J; bases unmatched to any gene: 12. CDR3 length: 17 residues. Germline CDR1 and CDR2: MGHRA and YSYEKL. The chain's CDR3 is CASSQVPGGGGSYGYTF. As DNA, the CDR3 is TGCGCCAGCAGCCAAGTCCCGGGAGGGGGCGGGAGCTATGGCTACACCTTC.

The chain joins TRBV9 to TRBJ2-1; TRBD2 matches at 7 bases. V trimming: 0 bases; J trimming: 0 bases; junction bases outside the gene matches: 9. This CDR3 is built from 18 residues. The germline gives CDR1 SGDLS, CDR2 YYNGEE. This chain's CDR3 is CASSVEASGPSSYNEQFF. CDR3 coding DNA: TGTGCCAGCAGCGTAGAGGCTAGCGGCCCATCCTCCTACAATGAGCAGTTCTTC.

CDR3 nucleotides: TGCAGCGTTCCTCAGAAATACAATGAGCAGTTCTTC. This translates into CSVPQKYNEQFF. The rearrangement links TRBV29-1 to TRBJ2-1; D remains unclear. V lost 5 bases and J 4 bases, leaving 9 bases between the germline ends. The CDR3 is 12 residues long. Looked up from germline, CDR1 is SQVTM and CDR2 is ANQGSEA.